This section outlines one T cell receptor (beta chain) sequence together with its context. This CDR3 spans 18 amino acids. The V end was cut by 6 bases, the J end by 0 bases, with 18 bases between. Germline CDR1 and CDR2: MDHEN and SYDVKM. In the original workflow: Reference gene primer amplification gave nucleated cell count estimates. Sequencing used immunoSEQ multiplex PCR; TCRdb keeps in-frame clones, though not all of them. The V and J calls and clone size are taken from that table; D and trimming were inferred from the DNA. The sample includes 400,000 to 450,000 clones, approximately 90% of them seen just once. The data were obtained in a study of blood T cell repertoires in COVID-19.

Sequencing was performed on PBMCs or T cells enriched from blood (not recorded which). The rearrangement links TRBV28 to TRBJ1-6; possible D gene TRBD1, 6 bases. The sequence came from a man aged 25 to 45 who had recovered from COVID-19. CDR3 in DNA: TGTGCCAGCAGCCCCGGACAGCGCGGAAGCTCCTATAATTCACCCCTCCACTTT. It yields the protein CASSPGQRGSSYNSPLHF.